This entry concerns a single T cell receptor beta chain. This specimen comes from a study of OX40 agonist ivuxolimab in advanced cancers. Assay used: immunoSEQ multiplex PCR; TCRdb lists only in-frame clones, some missing. The sample has tens of thousands of clones, just over 85% seen once. This CDR3 comprises 13 residues. V lost 1 base and J lost 4, with 10 bases in between. The germline CDR1 and CDR2 sequences are SQVTM and ANQGSEA. Sample: CD4+ or CD8+ T cells sorted from blood, taken in a trial of the OX40 agonist ivuxolimab. The sequence derives from an adult with an advanced solid tumor such as melanoma, head and neck, liver or kidney cancer. The rearrangement links TRBV29-1 to TRBJ1-2, with no clear D. CDR3 amino acids: CSVEAQQLYGYTF. The CDR3 DNA sequence: TGCAGCGTTGAAGCCCAACAGCTCTATGGCTACACCTTC.